These T cell receptor beta chains were read from a single sample in a study of cytomegalovirus exposure and HLA in healthy donors. The data were produced by immunoSEQ multiplex PCR, yet TCRdb's version contains in-frame clones alone and is incomplete. The repertoire holds approximately 140,000 clones, with over 70% as singletons. The sequencing sample was made of PBMCs. All receptors come from a woman aged 18-29 years in good health and CMV-seronegative. Both conserved end residues are part of each CDR3. Fields, in order: D gene, clone size, J gene, CDR3 length, V gene, CDR3 protein, CDR3 DNA. A D gene is named only where the DNA matches it firmly. Rows may omit the clone size; those that give it use once, few, many or a size class.

d_gene: TRBD1; abundance: few; j_gene: TRBJ1-1; len: 13; v_gene: TRBV30; CDR3aa: CAWSKTGGRGAFF; CDR3nt: TGTGCCTGGAGTAAGACAGGGGGCAGAGGAGCTTTCTTT
d_gene: NA; abundance: once; j_gene: TRBJ2-2; len: 15; v_gene: TRBV6-5; CDR3aa: CASSYAAGGSGELFF; CDR3nt: TGTGCCAGCAGTTACGCGGCAGGGGGGAGCGGGGAGCTGTTTTTT
d_gene: TRBD1; abundance: NA; j_gene: TRBJ1-1; len: 11; v_gene: TRBV19; CDR3aa: CAIRQGPEAFF; CDR3nt: TGTGCCATTCGACAGGGACCTGAAGCTTTCTTT
d_gene: NA; abundance: NA; j_gene: TRBJ1-1; len: 16; v_gene: TRBV29-1; CDR3aa: CSAQLSARGAKTEAFF; CDR3nt: TGCAGCGCCCAGCTCTCGGCCCGGGGGGCAAAGACTGAAGCTTTCTTT
d_gene: TRBD1; abundance: NA; j_gene: TRBJ2-7; len: 13; v_gene: TRBV6-5; CDR3aa: CASSEPDRDEQYF; CDR3nt: TGTGCCAGCAGTGAACCCGACAGGGACGAGCAGTACTTC
d_gene: NA; abundance: NA; j_gene: TRBJ1-5; len: 14; v_gene: TRBV7-8; CDR3aa: CASSLSRGYQPQHF; CDR3nt: TGTGCCAGCAGCTTAAGCAGGGGATACCAGCCCCAGCATTTT
d_gene: TRBD1; abundance: few; j_gene: TRBJ1-2; len: 15; v_gene: TRBV7-2; CDR3aa: CASSLAGTGGYGYTF; CDR3nt: TGTGCCAGCAGCTTAGCGGGGACAGGGGGCTATGGCTACACCTTC
d_gene: NA; abundance: many; j_gene: TRBJ2-1; len: 16; v_gene: TRBV4-2; CDR3aa: CASSQGDFEPYNEQFF; CDR3nt: TGTGCCAGCAGCCAAGGGGACTTCGAACCCTACAATGAGCAGTTCTTC
d_gene: TRBD2; abundance: NA; j_gene: TRBJ2-3; len: 16; v_gene: TRBV4-2; CDR3aa: CASSPGTSGITDTQYF; CDR3nt: TGTGCCAGCAGCCCCGGGACTAGCGGGATTACAGATACGCAGTATTTT
d_gene: NA; abundance: NA; j_gene: TRBJ2-2; len: 15; v_gene: TRBV18; CDR3aa: CASSPQSGLTGELFF; CDR3nt: TGTGCCAGCTCACCACAGTCAGGACTGACCGGGGAGCTGTTTTTT
d_gene: NA; abundance: few; j_gene: TRBJ2-7; len: 13; v_gene: TRBV5-8; CDR3aa: CASSSRLPHEQYF; CDR3nt: TGTGCCAGCAGCTCGAGACTCCCCCACGAGCAGTACTTC
d_gene: TRBD2; abundance: NA; j_gene: TRBJ2-1; len: 16; v_gene: TRBV5-1; CDR3aa: CASSLEQLAGVSEQFF; CDR3nt: TGCGCCAGCAGCTTGGAACAACTAGCGGGAGTAAGTGAGCAGTTCTTC
d_gene: NA; abundance: NA; j_gene: TRBJ1-1; len: 14; v_gene: TRBV6-1; CDR3aa: CASGRMSGATEAFF; CDR3nt: TGTGCCAGCGGCCGAATGTCAGGGGCCACTGAAGCTTTCTTT
d_gene: NA; abundance: NA; j_gene: TRBJ2-2; len: 13; v_gene: TRBV5-1; CDR3aa: CASSLDSTGELFF; CDR3nt: TGCGCCAGCAGCTTGGACAGCACCGGGGAGCTGTTTTTT
d_gene: NA; abundance: few; j_gene: TRBJ2-1; len: 13; v_gene: TRBV30; CDR3aa: CAWIPASSYEQFF; CDR3nt: TGTGCCTGGATTCCGGCTAGCTCCTATGAGCAGTTCTTC
d_gene: NA; abundance: NA; j_gene: TRBJ1-1; len: 16; v_gene: TRBV4-1; CDR3aa: CASSQTLLGPDTEAFF; CDR3nt: TGCGCCAGCAGCCAGACCTTATTGGGCCCGGACACTGAAGCTTTCTTT
d_gene: NA; abundance: few; j_gene: TRBJ2-3; len: 12; v_gene: TRBV6-5; CDR3aa: CASGGSLDTQYF; CDR3nt: TGTGCCAGCGGGGGGTCCTTGGATACGCAGTATTTT
d_gene: NA; abundance: once; j_gene: TRBJ2-1; len: 15; v_gene: TRBV4-2; CDR3aa: CASSQVRESYNEQFF; CDR3nt: TGTGCCAGCAGCCAAGTCCGCGAGAGTTACAATGAGCAGTTCTTC
d_gene: NA; abundance: NA; j_gene: TRBJ2-1; len: 12; v_gene: TRBV5-1; CDR3aa: CASSGGHNEQFF; CDR3nt: TGCGCCAGCAGCGGAGGTCACAATGAGCAGTTCTTC
d_gene: NA; abundance: NA; j_gene: TRBJ2-1; len: 13; v_gene: TRBV6-6; CDR3aa: CASSYSYGNEQFF; CDR3nt: TGTGCCAGCAGTTACTCGTACGGCAATGAGCAGTTCTTC
d_gene: NA; abundance: NA; j_gene: TRBJ1-2; len: 14; v_gene: TRBV7-9; CDR3aa: CASSSRTGNYGYTF; CDR3nt: TGTGCCAGCAGCTCCAGAACAGGGAACTATGGCTACACCTTC
d_gene: TRBD1; abundance: NA; j_gene: TRBJ2-5; len: 14; v_gene: TRBV6-5; CDR3aa: CASSPRGRGETQYF; CDR3nt: TGTGCCAGCAGTCCAAGGGGGCGCGGAGAGACCCAGTACTTC
d_gene: TRBD2; abundance: NA; j_gene: TRBJ2-1; len: 17; v_gene: TRBV14; CDR3aa: CASSQRKGGRTDNEQFF; CDR3nt: TGTGCCAGCAGCCAGCGCAAGGGCGGGAGGACCGACAATGAGCAGTTCTTC